Here is one TCR beta chain with its context. Its antigen is as yet unknown. The data originate from a study of response to subunit inactivated influenza vaccine. General study findings and limits: The authors offered the suggestion that each seasonal influenza vaccination recruits few new T cells.

TCRdb processed the RT-PCR reads anew with MiXCR; each CDR3 protein has one entry. The sample consists of approximately 570,000 distinct CDR3 sequences, approximately 7.6% of them appearing once. The CDR3 consists of 12 residues. Germline CDR1 is ENHRY and CDR2 is SYGVKD. With 6 bases removed from V and 6 bases from J, the gap between germline ends came to 12 bases. The specimen was PBMCs from blood, collected less than 30 months after vaccination. The chain links TRBV10-3 to TRBJ2-7; tentative D call: TRBD1 (5 bases). The sequence was collected from a man between 50 and 70 years old who received an inactivated influenza vaccine. As DNA, the CDR3 is TGTGCCATCAGGACAGTGGTTTCCGAGCAGTACTTC. Residues: CAIRTVVSEQYF.